Included here is one T cell receptor beta chain sequence, with context. This sample stems from a study of blood T cell repertoires in COVID-19. Background on the study: Samples taken during acute and convalescent COVID-19 were collected in the United States, Italy and Spain. From T cells, B-cell-depleted T cells, or PBMCs came the material, which was cDNA or gDNA.

How the authors handled the data: Amplification of reference gene primers provided the estimated nucleated cell counts. The table came from immunoSEQ multiplex PCR; TCRdb's copy has only in-frame clones and leaves some out. The V and J calls and clone size come from that table; D and trimming were worked out from the DNA. The sample shows around 430,000 clones, around nine tenths of them seen only once. Material for sequencing was PBMCs or T cells enriched from blood (not recorded which). The TCR comes from a woman between 45 and 60 years old who had recovered from COVID-19.

CDR3 sequence: CASSMTGVTANEQFF. The CDR3 nucleotides read TGTGCCAGCAGCATGACAGGGGTTACCGCCAATGAGCAGTTCTTC. The chain employs TRBV28 and TRBJ2-1; 8 nucleotides agree with TRBD1. This CDR3 has 15 residues. Germline CDR1 MDHEN, CDR2 SYDVKM. V lost 6 bases to trimming and J lost 6 bases; unmatched junction nucleotides: 10. Supplemented by reference TRBV28 and TRBJ2-1, the full variable domain reads DVKVTQSSRYLVKRTGEKVFLECVQDMDHENMFWYRQDPGLGLRLIYFSYDVKMKEKGDIPEGYSVSREKKERFSLILESASTNQTSMYLCASSMTGVTANEQFFGPGTRLTVL.